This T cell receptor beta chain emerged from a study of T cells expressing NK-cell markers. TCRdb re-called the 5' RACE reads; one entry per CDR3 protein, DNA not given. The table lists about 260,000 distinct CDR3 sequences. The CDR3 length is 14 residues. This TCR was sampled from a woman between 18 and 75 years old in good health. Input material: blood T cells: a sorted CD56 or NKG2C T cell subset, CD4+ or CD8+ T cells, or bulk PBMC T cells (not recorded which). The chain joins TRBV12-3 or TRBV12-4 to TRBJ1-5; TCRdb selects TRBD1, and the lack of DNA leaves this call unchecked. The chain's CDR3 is CASRLPGTGQPQHF.